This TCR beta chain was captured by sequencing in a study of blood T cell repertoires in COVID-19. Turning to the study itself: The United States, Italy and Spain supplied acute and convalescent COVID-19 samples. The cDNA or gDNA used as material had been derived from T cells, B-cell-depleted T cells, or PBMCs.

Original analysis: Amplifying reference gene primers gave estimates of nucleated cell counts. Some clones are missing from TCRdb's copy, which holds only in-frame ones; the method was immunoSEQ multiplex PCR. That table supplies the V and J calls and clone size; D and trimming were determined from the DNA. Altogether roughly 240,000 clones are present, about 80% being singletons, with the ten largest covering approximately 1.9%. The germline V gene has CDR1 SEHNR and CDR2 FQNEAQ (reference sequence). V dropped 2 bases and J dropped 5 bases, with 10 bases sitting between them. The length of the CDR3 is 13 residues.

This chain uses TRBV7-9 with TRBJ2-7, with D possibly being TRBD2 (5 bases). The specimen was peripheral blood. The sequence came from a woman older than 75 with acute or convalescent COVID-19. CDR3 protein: CASSLKSGDEQYF. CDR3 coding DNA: TGTGCCAGCAGCTTAAAATCCGGGGACGAGCAGTACTTC. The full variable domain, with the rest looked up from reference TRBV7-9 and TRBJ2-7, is DTGVSQNPRHKITKRGQNVTFRCDPISEHNRLYWYRQTLGQGPEFLTYFQNEAQLEKSRLLSDRFSAERPKGSFSTLEIQRTEQGDSAMYLCASSLKSGDEQYFGPGTRLTVT.